This TCR beta chain was captured by sequencing in a study of T cells after posttransplantation cyclophosphamide. The CDR3 is 13 residues long. Germline V gene lookup returns CDR1 MNHNS and CDR2 SASEGT. V gave up 4 bases and J gave up 2 bases, with 9 bases separating them. In the case of this clone: Antigen unknown.

Repertoires were generated with immunoSEQ multiplex PCR, while TCRdb's copy carries only in-frame clones and drops some. This sample has approximately 32,000 clones, with roughly 89% found just once. Study-wide points: Skin or GI-infiltrating T cells shared few TRB sequences with blood. Later post-transplant blood repertoires were often dominated by donor CD8+ memory clones. TRB clonality was highly associated with recipient CMV seropositivity and reactivation.

The TCR sequence derives from a woman in her thirties or forties with a blood cancer, CMV-positive, and with a related stem cell donor. Sample: PBMCs. J is TRBJ2-7 and V is TRBV6-1; D unresolved. The CDR3: CASSGRVAYEQYF. The CDR3 DNA sequence: TGTGCCAGCAGTGGCCGGGTTGCCTACGAGCAGTACTTC.